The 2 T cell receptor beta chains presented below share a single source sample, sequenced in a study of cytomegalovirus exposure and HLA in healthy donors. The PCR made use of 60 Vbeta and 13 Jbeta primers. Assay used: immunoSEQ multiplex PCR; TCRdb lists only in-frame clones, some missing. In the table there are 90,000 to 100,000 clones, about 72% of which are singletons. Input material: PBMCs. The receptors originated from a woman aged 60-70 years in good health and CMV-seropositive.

CDR3: CASSLRRGYYGYTF. CDR3 DNA: TGCGCCAGCAGCTTGCGAAGGGGCTACTATGGCTACACCTTC. The chain links TRBV5-1 to TRBJ1-2; TRBD1 is a possible D gene (5 bases). The CDR3 has 14 amino acids. Germline CDR1 and CDR2: SGHRS and YFSETQ. Between the trimmed V and J ends, which lost 1 base and 3 bases, there was a span of 10 bases.

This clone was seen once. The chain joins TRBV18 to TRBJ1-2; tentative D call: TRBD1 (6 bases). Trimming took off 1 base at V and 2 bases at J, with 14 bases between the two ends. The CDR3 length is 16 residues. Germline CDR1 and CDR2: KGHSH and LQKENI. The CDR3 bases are TGTGCCAGCTCACCACTTCAAAGGGGGACAAACTATGGCTACACCTTC. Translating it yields CASSPLQRGTNYGYTF.